This T cell receptor (beta chain) was sequenced in a study of Ad26.COV2.S vaccination and SARS-CoV-2 variants. Study information: Ad26.COV2.S was injected intramuscularly once or twice, 56 days apart.

Notes on the study in general: Reportedly, spike-specific CD8+ and CD4+ T cell responses achieved substantial breadth once vaccination had taken place.

Treatment meaning: 15 to 20 received Ad26.COV2.S at low or high dose, single or two shots; 5 received placebo; per-sample allocation not given. Sample collection was performed on day 63 after the first vaccine or placebo injection. An adult donor aged 18-55 years was enrolled in Boston. Built on an Ad26 vector, the vaccine expressed Wuhan-strain SARS-CoV-2 spike. The CDR3 totals 13 residues. Germline lookup yields CDR1 LNHDA and CDR2 SQIVND (reference sequence). Trimming removed 4 bases from V and 6 bases from J, with 9 bases in between. Concerning this clone itself: Antigen specificity is unknown.

Sequencing used immunoSEQ multiplex PCR; TCRdb keeps in-frame clones, though not all of them. The sample holds about 350,000 clones, around 89% seen once. This receptor was taken from a person aged 18-60 years who received the Ad26.COV2.S COVID-19 vaccine or a placebo. Specimen: peripheral blood, collected in a trial of Ad26.COV2.S vaccine versus placebo. V and J are TRBV19 and TRBJ2-2, with D hard to call. CDR3 amino acids: CASSKVTAGELFF. For the CDR3, the DNA is TGTGCCAGTAGTAAGGTTACGGCCGGGGAGCTGTTTTTT.